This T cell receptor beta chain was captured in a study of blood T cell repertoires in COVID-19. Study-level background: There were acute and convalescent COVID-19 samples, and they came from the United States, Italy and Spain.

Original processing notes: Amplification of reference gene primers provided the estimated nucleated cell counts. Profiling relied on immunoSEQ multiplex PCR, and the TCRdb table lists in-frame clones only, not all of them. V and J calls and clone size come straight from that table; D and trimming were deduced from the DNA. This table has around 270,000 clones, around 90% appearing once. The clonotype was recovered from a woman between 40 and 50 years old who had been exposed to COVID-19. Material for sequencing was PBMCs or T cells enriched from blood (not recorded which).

The CDR3 nucleotides read TGTGCCAGCAGCCCCGGGACAGACTTTCAGTTCTATGAAAAACTGTTTTTT. Translation: CASSPGTDFQFYEKLFF. The chain links TRBV11-2 to TRBJ1-4, with TRBD1 matching 7 bases. Germline V CDR1 and CDR2: SGHAT, FQNNGV. CDR3 length: 17 amino acids. V gave up 5 bases and J gave up 6 bases; unmatched junction bases: 15.